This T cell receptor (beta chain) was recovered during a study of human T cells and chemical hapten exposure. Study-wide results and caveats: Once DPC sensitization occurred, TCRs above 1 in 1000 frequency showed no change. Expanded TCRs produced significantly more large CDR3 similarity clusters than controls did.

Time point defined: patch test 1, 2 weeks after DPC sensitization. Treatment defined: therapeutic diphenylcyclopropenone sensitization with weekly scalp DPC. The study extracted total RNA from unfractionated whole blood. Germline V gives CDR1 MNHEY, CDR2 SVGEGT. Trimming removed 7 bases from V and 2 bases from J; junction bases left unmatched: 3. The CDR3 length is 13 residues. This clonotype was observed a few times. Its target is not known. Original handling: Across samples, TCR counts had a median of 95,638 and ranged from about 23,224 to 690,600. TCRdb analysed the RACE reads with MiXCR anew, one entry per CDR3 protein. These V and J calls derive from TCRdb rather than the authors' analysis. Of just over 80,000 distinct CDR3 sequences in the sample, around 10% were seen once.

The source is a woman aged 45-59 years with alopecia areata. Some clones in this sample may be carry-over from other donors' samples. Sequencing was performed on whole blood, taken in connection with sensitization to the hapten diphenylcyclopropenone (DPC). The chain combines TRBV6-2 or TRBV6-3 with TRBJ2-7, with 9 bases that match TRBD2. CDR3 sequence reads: CASILAGTYEQYF. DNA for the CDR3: TGTGCCAGCATTCTAGCGGGAACCTACGAGCAGTACTTC.